The subject of this entry is one T cell receptor beta chain. Its antigen is as yet unknown. At one end the junction does not follow the germline gene, possibly because of a read error. This sample is part of a study of T cell responses to AZD1222 COVID-19 vaccine. The method was immunoSEQ multiplex PCR; TCRdb's version includes in-frame clones alone and lacks a portion of them. The sample contains some 120,000 clones, approximately 90% of which appear only once. The study, taken as a whole, reports: Rises in breadth and depth of Spike-specific TCRs came after two AZD1222 doses. At study baseline, merely six AZD1222 recipients were seropositive.

The receptor comes from an adult who received the AZD1222 COVID-19 vaccine. The sequences come from peripheral blood, collected 28 days after the second AZD1222 dose.

Here the CDR3 DNA reads TGTGCCAGCAGTTTGTCCGGGCCTAAATCTGGGAACACCATATATTTT. It translates to CASSLSGPKSGNTIYF. The rearrangement links TRBV27 to TRBJ1-3; D not certain. Germline CDR1 is MNHEY and CDR2 is SMNVEV (reference sequence). This CDR3 is built from 16 residues.